This T cell receptor beta chain was profiled in a study of blood T cells in healthy people across ages. Whole-study results and caveats: Age advanced and TCR beta diversity per million T cells fell, roughly linearly.

Germline assignment: CDR1 MGHDK and CDR2 SYGVNS. Between the trimmed V and J ends, which lost 5 bases and 3 bases, there was a span of 14 bases. The CDR3 extends over 14 amino acids. This clonotype has only a few counts. No antigen is known for it. A sample-barcoded 5' primer and a J-beta primer mix were used in a second PCR of about 7 to 11 cycles. Every cDNA was tagged by a template-switch adaptor with 12 random nucleotides. CDR3-containing paired-end reads numbered at least 2.5 million in each sample. TCRdb recomputed calls from the 5' RACE reads with MiXCR, one row per CDR3 protein. Here the sample spans 1.5 million or so distinct CDR3 sequences, around 42% being singletons.

Source material: blood. This receptor was taken from a woman aged 18-29 years in good health. V usage is TRBV25-1 and J usage is TRBJ2-7; D perhaps matches TRBD1 (5 bases). CDR3 sequence reads: CASSPGREVYEQYF. The CDR3 DNA follows: TGTGCCAGCAGTCCCGGCAGGGAAGTCTACGAGCAGTACTTC.